Listed below are T cell receptor beta chains from one sample, sequenced in a study of T cell responses to AZD1222 COVID-19 vaccine. The data were produced by immunoSEQ multiplex PCR, yet TCRdb's version contains in-frame clones alone and is incomplete. This sample has about 76,000 clones; about 83% occur once, and the top ten carry 25% to 30%. The material sequenced was peripheral blood, taken 28 days after the second dose of the MenACWY control vaccine. The origin of the receptors is an adult who received the MenACWY meningococcal vaccine as a control. Both conserved end residues are trimmed from each CDR3.

>TRBV3-1/TRBV3-2|13|TRBJ1-1
ASSQEPGARTEAF
>TRBV10-2|13|TRBJ2-3
ASSDASGTGGTQY
>TRBV9|13|TRBJ1-4
ASSVGPATNEKLF
>TRBV3-1/TRBV3-2|8|TRBJ1-1
ASSQNEAF
>TRBV19|11|TRBJ1-5
ASSIRVNQPQH
>TRBV5-1|16|TRBJ2-7
ASSPGPGTGGDATRKY
>TRBV28|12|TRBJ1-5
ASTSGTRDGPQH
>TRBV29-1|11|TRBJ2-2
SVTGTMEGELF
>TRBV7-8|10|TRBJ2-1
ASSPEHREQF
>TRBV15|15|TRBJ2-5
ATSRDGGGVRRETQY
>TRBV18|11|TRBJ1-1
ASSPGVNTEAF
>TRBV5-5|10|TRBJ1-1
ASSYPRGRAF
>TRBV7-2|12|TRBJ1-5
ASSYDVGNQPQH
>TRBV30|10|TRBJ1-4
AWGVYNEKLF
>TRBV11-2|10|TRBJ2-7
ASSTHSREQY
>TRBV19|15|TRBJ1-3
ASTQPGPSFSGNTIY
>TRBV11-2|12|TRBJ2-5
ASSPTGGGETQY
>TRBV6-2/TRBV6-3|11|TRBJ2-5
ASSFNRQETQY
>TRBV6-2/TRBV6-3|12|TRBJ2-1
ASSSLGEYNEQF
>TRBV10-3|21|TRBJ2-3
AISERANTQRPSGRGSTDTQY
>TRBV19|13|TRBJ1-5
ASSSSRASNQPQH
>TRBV10-3|12|TRBJ1-4
AISEGRKGEKLF
>TRBV5-6|15|TRBJ2-1
ASSITSGTGAYNEQF
>TRBV5-6|13|TRBJ2-1
ASSYRGLVRNEQF